The count of the clone carrying this TCR beta chain is one. Antigen unknown. This sample is drawn from a study of long-term antiretroviral therapy in people with HIV. Study information: The earliest samples came about a decade before the 2015 immediate-ART recommendation.

Samples were assayed with immunoSEQ v3.0 at survey level. Only in-frame clones appear in the TCRdb table, and some are missing; sequencing was by immunoSEQ multiplex PCR. Of around 22,000 clones in the sample, around 86% were seen once. V was clipped by 0 bases and J by 6 bases; unmatched bases: 14. This CDR3 has 19 residues. Germline-derived CDR1 and CDR2 are LNHNV and YYDKDF (reference sequence). Broader study findings: Diversity remained lower than transplant donor controls, even though it increased after ART. Specimen acquisition occurred between the mid-2000s and the late 2010s, potentially under older ART regimens. The repertoire was dominated at all time points by clones expanded before ART.

Sequences were derived from unsorted PBMCs, sampled 1.8 years before starting antiretroviral therapy. The clonotype originates from a woman between 25 and 40 years old with HIV. This chain links TRBV15 with TRBJ2-2; TRBD1 agrees at 9 bases. The DNA of the CDR3 is TGTGCCACCAGCAGAGATCTAGTGGGACAGGGTAGGGGGCCCGGGGAGCTGTTTTTT. Amino acids: CATSRDLVGQGRGPGELFF.